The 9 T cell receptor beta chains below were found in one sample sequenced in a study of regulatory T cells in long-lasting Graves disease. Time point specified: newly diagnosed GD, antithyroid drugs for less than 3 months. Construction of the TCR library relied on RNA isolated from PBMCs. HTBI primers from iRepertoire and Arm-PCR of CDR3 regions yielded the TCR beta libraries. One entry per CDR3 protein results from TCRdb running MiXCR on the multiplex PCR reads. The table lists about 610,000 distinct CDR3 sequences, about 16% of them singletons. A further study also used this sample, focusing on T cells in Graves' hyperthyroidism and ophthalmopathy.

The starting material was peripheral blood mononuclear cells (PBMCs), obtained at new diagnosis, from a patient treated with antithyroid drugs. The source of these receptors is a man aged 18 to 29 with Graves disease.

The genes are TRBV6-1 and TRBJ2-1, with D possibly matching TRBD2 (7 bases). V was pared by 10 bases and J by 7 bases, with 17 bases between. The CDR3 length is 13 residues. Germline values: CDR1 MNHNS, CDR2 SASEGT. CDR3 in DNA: TGTGCCATCCGATCGAGGGGGGGAAATGAGCAGTTCTTC. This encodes CAIRSRGGNEQFF.

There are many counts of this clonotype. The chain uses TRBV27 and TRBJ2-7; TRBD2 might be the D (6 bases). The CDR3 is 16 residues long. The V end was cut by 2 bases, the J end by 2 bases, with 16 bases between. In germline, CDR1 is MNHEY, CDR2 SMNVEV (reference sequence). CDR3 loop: CASSLNVREKAYEQYF. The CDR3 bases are TGTGCCAGCAGTTTAAACGTCCGGGAGAAGGCCTACGAGCAGTACTTC.

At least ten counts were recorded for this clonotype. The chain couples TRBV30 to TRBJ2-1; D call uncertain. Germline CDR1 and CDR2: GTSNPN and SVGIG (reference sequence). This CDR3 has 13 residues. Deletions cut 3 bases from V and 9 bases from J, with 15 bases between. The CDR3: CAWSRSDFGEQFF. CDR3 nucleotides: TGTGCCTGGAGCCGGAGCGACTTTGGTGAGCAGTTCTTC.

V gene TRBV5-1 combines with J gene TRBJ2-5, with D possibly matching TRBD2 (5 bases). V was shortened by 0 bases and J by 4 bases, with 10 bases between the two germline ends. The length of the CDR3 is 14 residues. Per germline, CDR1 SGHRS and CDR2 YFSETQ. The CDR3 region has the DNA TGCGCCAGCAGCTTGGGGCGGACTGGAGAGACCCAGTACTTC. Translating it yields CASSLGRTGETQYF.

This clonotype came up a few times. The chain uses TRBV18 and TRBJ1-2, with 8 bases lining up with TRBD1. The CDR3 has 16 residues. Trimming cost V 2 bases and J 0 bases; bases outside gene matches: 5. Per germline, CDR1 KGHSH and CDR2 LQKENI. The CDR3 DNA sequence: TGTGCCAGCTCACCAGTGCAGGGGGCACCTAACTATGGCTACACCTTC. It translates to CASSPVQGAPNYGYTF. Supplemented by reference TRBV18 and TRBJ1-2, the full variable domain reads NAGVMQNPRHLVRRRGQEARLRCSPMKGHSHVYWYRQLPEEGLKFMVYLQKENIIDESGMPKERFSAEFPKEGPSILRIQQVVRGDSAAYFCASSPVQGAPNYGYTFGSGTRLTVV.

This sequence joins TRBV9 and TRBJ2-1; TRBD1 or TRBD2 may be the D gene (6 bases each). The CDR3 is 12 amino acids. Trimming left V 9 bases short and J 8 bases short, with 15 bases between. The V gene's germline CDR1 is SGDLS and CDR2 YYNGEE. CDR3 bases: TGTGCCACGAGGGGGGTGGAAGATGAGCAGTTCTTC. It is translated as CATRGVEDEQFF.

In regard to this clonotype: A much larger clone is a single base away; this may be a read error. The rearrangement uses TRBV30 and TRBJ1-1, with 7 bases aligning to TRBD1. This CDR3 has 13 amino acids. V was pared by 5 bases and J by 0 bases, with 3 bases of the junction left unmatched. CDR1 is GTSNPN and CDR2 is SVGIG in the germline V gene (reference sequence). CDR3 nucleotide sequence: TGTGCCTGGTGGGGACAGATGAACACTGAAGCTTTCTTT. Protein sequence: CAWWGQMNTEAFF.

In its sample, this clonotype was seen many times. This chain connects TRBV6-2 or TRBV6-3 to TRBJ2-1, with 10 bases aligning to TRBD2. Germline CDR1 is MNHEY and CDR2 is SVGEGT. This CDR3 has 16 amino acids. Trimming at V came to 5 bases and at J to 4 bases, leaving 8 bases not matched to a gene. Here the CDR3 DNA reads TGTGCCAGCAGTCTAAGGCTAGCGGGAGATTACAATGAGCAGTTCTTC. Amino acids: CASSLRLAGDYNEQFF.

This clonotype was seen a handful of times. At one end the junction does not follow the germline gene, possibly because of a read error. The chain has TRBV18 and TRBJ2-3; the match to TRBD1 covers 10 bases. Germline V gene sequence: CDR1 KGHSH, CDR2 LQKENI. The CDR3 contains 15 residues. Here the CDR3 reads CAGSPPTGGEDTQYF. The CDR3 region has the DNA TGTGCCGGCTCACCACCGACAGGGGGCGAAGATACGCAGTATTTT.